Below, one T cell receptor (beta chain) is given with its context. Its cognate antigen is unknown. Both 60 Vbeta primers and 13 Jbeta primers went into the PCR. Study processing details: The authors later counted roughly 76 million unique TCR beta chains, some 11 million of them shared. The protocol was immunoSEQ multiplex PCR, while the TCRdb copy is restricted to in-frame clones and leaves out a portion. D and trimming come from the DNA, and the V and J calls and clone size come from that table. This sample has approximately 130,000 clones, with around 81% found just once. Germline V gene sequence: CDR1 SEHNR, CDR2 FQNEAQ (reference sequence). The CDR3 extends over 17 amino acids. Trimming removed 0 bases at V and 0 bases at J, with 14 bases between. The data originate from a study of cytomegalovirus exposure and HLA in healthy donors. Whole-study results and caveats: Later analysis showed most CMV-associated TCR beta chains appearing HLA-restricted.

The V and J genes are TRBV7-9 and TRBJ1-2; TRBD1 is a possible D gene (5 bases). The source material was PBMCs. The receptor was derived from a woman aged 40 to 49 in good health and CMV-seronegative. The CDR3 DNA reads as TGTGCCAGCAGCTTAGCCTATACGGACACAGCTAACTATGGCTACACCTTC. This gives the protein CASSLAYTDTANYGYTF.